This is a list of T cell receptor beta chains from one sample in a study of OX40 agonist ivuxolimab in advanced cancers. The assay was immunoSEQ multiplex PCR, and TCRdb's table has in-frame clones only and misses some. This sample has some 50,000 clones, with 90% to 95% found just once. The input for sequencing was CD4+ or CD8+ T cells sorted from blood, taken in a trial of the OX40 agonist ivuxolimab. These receptors all come from an adult with an advanced solid tumor such as melanoma, head and neck, liver or kidney cancer. The CDR3 runs from the conserved cysteine through the conserved F or W. A D gene is named only where the DNA matches it firmly. Some rows have no size entry. The others give once, few or many, or a class for an expanded clone.

clone_size j_call v_call d_call cdr3_nt cdr3_aa
. TRBJ2-1 TRBV7-3 . TGTGCCAGCAGCCCTAATGGGGGCTCCTACAATGAGCAGTTCTTC CASSPNGGSYNEQFF
. TRBJ1-3 TRBV30 TRBD1 TGTGCCTGGAGTATAGAGACAGGGAACACCATATATTTT CAWSIETGNTIYF
medium-sized TRBJ2-7 TRBV6-5 . TGTGCCAGCAGTTACTCGATGAGCGCCGAGCAGTACTTC CASSYSMSAEQYF
. TRBJ2-2 TRBV7-9 . TGTGCCAGCAGCTACCAGGGGAGGAACACCGGGGAGCTGTTTTTT CASSYQGRNTGELFF
. TRBJ2-7 TRBV7-9 TRBD2 TGTGCCAGCAGCTTAGGAGTAGGACTAGCGGTCCACGAGCAGTACTTC CASSLGVGLAVHEQYF
. TRBJ2-7 TRBV4-3 . TGCGCCAGCAGCCAAGGGGAACCAAGGGACGAGCAGTACTTC CASSQGEPRDEQYF
. TRBJ1-1 TRBV28 . TGTGCCAGCAGTTTCAGTCCACTCACGGGGATCGGGCGAGCACGGCCAGGAACAAGCGCTGAAGCTTTCTTT CASSFSPLTGIGRARPGTSAEAFF
. TRBJ2-7 TRBV30 TRBD1 TGTGCCTGGAGTGTAGGGACAGCCTACGAGCAGTACTTC CAWSVGTAYEQYF
few TRBJ1-1 TRBV9 TRBD1 TGTGCCAGCAGCCTCTACGGACAGGGGACGACTGAAGCTTTCTTT CASSLYGQGTTEAFF
. TRBJ1-5 TRBV7-2 . TGTGCCAGCAGCTTAGCGGCTGCGGAATGGGACAATCAGCCCCAGCATTTT CASSLAAAEWDNQPQHF
. TRBJ2-3 TRBV5-6 TRBD1 TGTGCCAGCACTGTAGGGGGCGCATCGGATACGCAGTATTTT CASTVGGASDTQYF
. TRBJ2-3 TRBV5-1 . TGCGCCAGCAGTCTGGTCCCAGGGTCTATCGGGGATACGCAGTATTTT CASSLVPGSIGDTQYF
. TRBJ1-1 TRBV6-5 . TGTGCCAGCAGTGACAACCAAGCTTTCTTT CASSDNQAFF
. TRBJ1-2 TRBV6-5 TRBD1 TGTGCCAGCAGTTACGCGACAGGGAGGATCAGCTATGGCTACACCTTC CASSYATGRISYGYTF
once TRBJ2-1 TRBV7-3 . TGTGCCAGCAGCTTAACGGGGCCAGGGAATGAGCAGTTCTTC CASSLTGPGNEQFF
. TRBJ1-2 TRBV2 . TGTGCCAGGACAGAATTTGCTAACTATGGCTACACCTTC CARTEFANYGYTF
. TRBJ2-7 TRBV7-2 . TGTGCCAGCAGCTTCCCGGCCTACGAGCAGTACTTC CASSFPAYEQYF
. TRBJ2-7 TRBV18 . TGTGCCAGCTCACCGGAGTCCTACGAGCAGTACTTC CASSPESYEQYF
. TRBJ2-1 TRBV11-2 TRBD2 TGTGCCAGCAGCTTAGAGGGACTAGCGGAGTACAATGAGCAGTTCTTC CASSLEGLAEYNEQFF
. TRBJ2-3 TRBV6-8 TRBD2 TGTGCCAGCAGTGGCCTGACTAGCGGGAGGTGGTTAGATACGCAGTATTTT CASSGLTSGRWLDTQYF
. TRBJ1-2 TRBV4-3 TRBD1 TGCGCCAGCAGCCACACGGGACAGGGGGACTATGGCTACACCTTC CASSHTGQGDYGYTF
. TRBJ2-2 TRBV10-3 . TGTGCCATCAGTGAAGTTGGGACAACTAACACCGGGGAGCTGTTTTTT CAISEVGTTNTGELFF
. TRBJ2-7 TRBV28 TRBD2 TGTGCCAGCACGGGGGGAGAAATTCCCTACGAGCAGTACTTC CASTGGEIPYEQYF
. TRBJ2-1 TRBV29-1 TRBD2 TGCAGCGTTGTCTTCGGCGGGAGTTACAATGAGCAGTTCTTC CSVVFGGSYNEQFF
. TRBJ2-1 TRBV6-6 . TGTGCCAGCAGTTCGAATGAGCAGTTCTTC CASSSNEQFF
. TRBJ2-7 TRBV27 . TGTGCCAGCAGTGCCCCAGGGAGCTCCTACGAGCAGTACTTC CASSAPGSSYEQYF